These 30 T cell receptor beta chains share one sample of origin, sequenced in a study of CD8+CD57+ T cells in acquired aplastic anemia. TCR beta VDJ combinations and CDR3 sequences were profiled from genomic DNA. TCRdb re-derived calls from the reads in MiXCR, one entry per CDR3 protein. Among about 130,000 distinct CDR3 sequences listed, 48% were seen once. Sequences were obtained from sorted CD4+, CD8+, or CD8+CD57+ T cells (not recorded which) from PBMCs. These receptors were collected from a human donor in good health, serving as a control.

The chain is built from TRBV20-1 and TRBJ2-5, with 11 bases that match TRBD2. Germline V gene sequence: CDR1 DFQATT, CDR2 SNEGSKA (reference sequence). This CDR3 has 16 residues. Trimming took 0 bases from V and 5 from J; bases not matched to a gene: 8. CDR3 bases: TGCAGTGCTAGAGATAATAGCGGGGGGGCAAGGGAGACCCAGTACTTC. Translated: CSARDNSGGARETQYF.

In its sample, this clonotype was seen many times. The chain carries TRBV7-3 and TRBJ2-2, with TRBD1 matching over 9 bases. The CDR3 sequence is 15 residues long. V gave up 4 bases and J gave up 3 bases; unmatched junction bases: 3. Germline loops: CDR1 SGHTA, CDR2 FQGTGA. CDR3 sequence (DNA): TGTGCCAGCAGCTCACAGGGGGCTCACACCGGGGAGCTGTTTTTT. Its translation: CASSSQGAHTGELFF. Using reference TRBV7-3 and TRBJ2-2 for the parts outside the CDR3, the full variable domain is GAGVSQTPSNKVTEKGKYVELRCDPISGHTALYWYRQSLGQGPEFLIYFQGTGAADDSGLPNDRFFAVRPEGSVSTLKIQRTERGDSAVYLCASSSQGAHTGELFFGEGSRLTVL.

This chain links TRBV10-3 with TRBJ1-6; TRBD1 matches at 7 bases. The ends lost 6 bases at V and 8 bases at J; junction bases unmatched: 7. The CDR3 runs to 14 residues. Germline values: CDR1 ENHRY, CDR2 SYGVKD. CDR3 sequence reads: CAIRATGTDSPLHF. The CDR3, as DNA: TGTGCCATCAGAGCGACAGGGACGGATTCACCCCTCCACTTT.

This clonotype was counted many times. V and J are TRBV10-3 and TRBJ2-3; TRBD1 agrees at 12 bases. Losses at the gene ends were 5 bases for V and 5 bases for J; bases not matched to a gene: 5. Germline loops: CDR1 ENHRY, CDR2 SYGVKD. CDR3 length equals 15 residues. The DNA for the CDR3 is TGTGCCATCAGTCCGGGACAGGGGGCGGTAGATACGCAGTATTTT. This encodes CAISPGQGAVDTQYF.

This clonotype was found many times. The chain employs TRBV7-6 and TRBJ1-3; weak D call: TRBD1 (6 bases). Germline V lookup: CDR1 SGHVS, CDR2 FNYEAQ. V shed 1 base and J shed 4 bases, with 14 bases lying between them. CDR3 length: 16 amino acids. Here the CDR3 DNA reads TGTGCCAGCAGCTTAGTGTTCCGGGGGCGGGGAAACACCATATATTTT. It codes for CASSLVFRGRGNTIYF.

This clonotype has ten or more counts. The V call is TRBV5-5, the J call TRBJ1-1, with D possibly being TRBD1 (5 bases). Trimming pared 2 bases from V and 5 bases from J, leaving 10 bases between. Per the germline V gene, CDR1 is SGHKS and CDR2 is YYEKEE (reference sequence). This CDR3 region has 13 residues. The CDR3 DNA follows: TGTGCCAGCAGCTTTCAGGGAGGAACTGAAGCTTTCTTT. This translates into CASSFQGGTEAFF.

As concerns this clonotype: One end of the junction varies from germline; a read error may be responsible. CDR3 in amino acids: CVSSAGARNHNSPLHF. DNA for the CDR3: TGTGTCAGCAGCGCGGGGGCAAGGAATCATAATTCACCCCTCCACTTT. V gene TRBV7-8 combines with J gene TRBJ1-6; a possible D gene is TRBD1 (6 bases). The CDR3 extends over 16 amino acids. Germline-derived CDR1 and CDR2 are SGHVS and FQNEAQ.

This clonotype was seen many times. The J gene is TRBJ2-5, the V gene TRBV9; 7 nucleotides line up with TRBD1. V lost 0 bases to trimming and J lost 5 bases; unmatched junction nucleotides: 4. Germline V gene sequence: CDR1 SGDLS, CDR2 YYNGEE. This CDR3 is built from 14 residues. The CDR3 DNA reads TGTGCCAGCAGCGTAGTTGTAGGGGGCGAGACCCAGTACTTC. This gives the protein CASSVVVGGETQYF.

This clonotype was detected a few times. V gene TRBV25-1 combines with J gene TRBJ2-7, with TRBD2 as a possible D gene (5 bases). Germline V gene sequence: CDR1 MGHDK, CDR2 SYGVNS. The CDR3 totals 14 residues. Between the trimmed V and J ends, which lost 6 bases and 4 bases, there was a span of 16 bases. Written as DNA, the CDR3 is TGTGCCAGCAGACCGTCGGGGAGCGAGTACGAGCAGTACTTC. As protein: CASRPSGSEYEQYF.

V and J are TRBV9 and TRBJ1-6; 9 bases align to TRBD1. Germline V gene data show CDR1 as SGDLS and CDR2 as YYNGEE. The CDR3 is 13 residues long. V was pared by 5 bases and J by 9 bases, with 3 bases of the junction left unmatched. In DNA form, the CDR3 reads TGTGCCAGCAGTACAGGGGGCTTTTCACCCCTCCACTTT. Residues: CASSTGGFSPLHF.

V gene TRBV12-3 or TRBV12-4 combines with J gene TRBJ1-5; D remains ambiguous. V was pared by 6 bases and J by 15 bases, with 18 bases between. This CDR3 is built from 12 residues. CDR3 sequence reads: CASSRDSGILHF. The CDR3 DNA reads as TGTGCCAGCAGCCGAGACTCGGGCATTTTGCATTTT.

This clonotype has a count of ten or more. The rearrangement links TRBV19 to TRBJ1-1; TRBD1 aligns across 12 bases. Germline assignment: CDR1 LNHDA and CDR2 SQIVND (reference sequence). The CDR3 spans 14 residues. V lost 8 bases, J lost 3 bases, and 4 bases stayed unmatched. This chain's CDR3 is CASGGTGGYTEAFF. CDR3 coding DNA: TGTGCCAGTGGAGGGACAGGGGGCTACACTGAAGCTTTCTTT.

The J gene is TRBJ1-3, the V gene TRBV19; D not resolved. V was cut by 7 bases and J by 8 bases, with 15 bases left in between. Germline V gene data show CDR1 as LNHDA and CDR2 as SQIVND (reference sequence). The CDR3 length is 13 residues. CDR3 in DNA: TGTGCCAGTATCGATGGGCCTAGGGACACCATATATTTT. The encoded protein is CASIDGPRDTIYF.

This clonotype came up many times. The chain links TRBV10-3 to TRBJ2-7, with TRBD1 identical over 8 bases. This CDR3 is built from 15 residues. J was trimmed by 3 bases and V by 10 bases; bases with no gene match: 14. The germline gives CDR1 ENHRY, CDR2 SYGVKD. The CDR3 region is CATSSLRDRIYEQYF. The DNA of the CDR3 is TGTGCCACCTCTTCCCTCCGGGACAGGATCTACGAGCAGTACTTC.

The rearrangement uses TRBV20-1 and TRBJ1-6, with 8 nucleotides matching TRBD1. This CDR3 is 13 amino acids long. V was clipped by 6 bases and J by 10 bases; unmatched bases: 8. Germline-derived CDR1 and CDR2 are DFQATT and SNEGSKA (reference sequence). The CDR3 here is CSATGTGWSPLHF. As DNA, the CDR3 is TGCAGTGCAACCGGGACAGGCTGGTCACCCCTCCACTTT.

The CDR3 DNA reads as TGTGCCACCAGCGTTACGATTCCGACTGGAGAGCAGTACTTC. Amino acids: CATSVTIPTGEQYF. This chain joins TRBV24-1 and TRBJ2-7; D remains unclear. The V gene's germline CDR1 is KGHDR and CDR2 SFDVKD. The V and J ends lost 7 bases and 7 bases respectively, with 19 bases between them. This CDR3 has 14 residues.

This clonotype was seen just once. The chain carries TRBV10-3 and TRBJ1-6; 7 bases line up with TRBD1. Germline values: CDR1 ENHRY, CDR2 SYGVKD. CDR3 length: 15 residues. Trimming took 10 bases from V and 8 from J; bases not matched to a gene: 14. CDR3 residues: CASTYDRAVDSPLHF. CDR3 sequence (DNA): TGTGCCAGCACCTACGACAGGGCGGTGGATTCACCCCTCCACTTT.

This clonotype was seen just once. The chain couples TRBV12-5 to TRBJ1-2; 8 bases match TRBD1. CDR3 length: 16 amino acids. V was clipped by 5 bases and J by 1 base; unmatched bases: 9. The germline gives CDR1 LGHNT, CDR2 FRNRAP. The CDR3 region has the DNA TGTGCTAGTGGTCCCCCGGACAGGGAATGTAACTATGGCTACACCTTC. Protein product: CASGPPDRECNYGYTF.

The chain carries TRBV15 and TRBJ1-6; TRBD1 aligns across 11 bases. From germline, CDR1 is LNHNV and CDR2 YYDKDF (reference sequence). V lost 0 bases and J lost 8; bases outside the gene matches: 0. This CDR3 region has 15 residues. CDR3 region: CATSREGQGDSPLHF. CDR3 coding DNA: TGTGCCACCAGCAGAGAGGGACAGGGGGATTCACCCCTCCACTTT.

This clonotype appeared a few times. The genes are TRBV7-2 and TRBJ1-5; D gene unclear. CDR1 is SGHTA, CDR2 FQGNSA, per germline. Trimming stripped 1 base from V and 7 bases from J, with 8 bases between. The CDR3 runs 13 residues. CDR3 nucleotide sequence: TGTGCCAGCAGCTTAGGACCCCCCCAGCCCCAGCATTTT. Amino acids: CASSLGPPQPQHF.

This clonotype has ten or more counts. CDR3 in DNA: TGTGCCAGCAGCTACCAAGCGGGGGCCTCGAACACCGGGGAGCTGTTTTTT. It is translated as CASSYQAGASNTGELFF. The chain combines TRBV7-2 with TRBJ2-2; 8 nucleotides line up with TRBD2. The CDR3 sequence is 17 residues long. The junction had 7 bases not matched to a gene; V was cut back by 4 bases and J by 0 bases. Germline-derived CDR1 and CDR2 are SGHTA and FQGNSA.

This clonotype was recorded only once. The chain has TRBV12-3 or TRBV12-4 and TRBJ1-2, with a weak D call TRBD1 (6 bases). This CDR3 is 13 amino acids long. V lost 6 bases and J 4 bases, leaving 12 bases between the germline ends. The CDR3 here is CASRKTGTYGYTF. In nucleotides, the CDR3 is TGTGCCAGCAGAAAAACAGGGACCTATGGCTACACCTTC.

The rearrangement joins TRBV3-1 to TRBJ1-3, with 7 bases identical to TRBD1. This CDR3 has 16 amino acids. V shed 4 bases and J 0 bases; nucleotides not matched to a gene: 6. Per the germline V gene, CDR1 is LGHDT and CDR2 is YNNKEL (reference sequence). CDR3 DNA: TGTGCCAGCAGCCGAGATGGACAGGCCTCTGGAAACACCATATATTTT. Its protein is CASSRDGQASGNTIYF.

Only a few counts were recorded for this clonotype. A much larger clone differs by one base, so this may be a read error. The conserved phenylalanine or tryptophan normally closing the CDR3 is absent here, so this likely arose from a read error. This chain joins TRBV3-1 and TRBJ2-7; D not resolved. V shed 0 bases and J shed 3 bases, with 6 bases lying between them. CDR1 LGHDT and CDR2 YNNKEL come from the germline V gene (reference sequence). The CDR3 covers 13 residues. The CDR3 region is CASSQDSGYEQYL. CDR3 in DNA: TGTGCCAGCAGCCAAGATAGTGGCTACGAGCAGTACCTC.

This clonotype came up a few times. V is TRBV15 and J is TRBJ2-6, with D unclear. The CDR3 is made up of 17 amino acids. Per the germline V gene, CDR1 is LNHNV and CDR2 is YYDKDF (reference sequence). Trimming took off 2 bases at V and 2 bases at J, with 13 bases between the two ends. The CDR3 region is CATSRWGTGPGANVLTF. DNA of the CDR3: TGTGCCACCAGCAGATGGGGAACGGGTCCTGGGGCCAACGTCCTGACTTTC. The variable domain in full, completed from reference TRBV15 and TRBJ2-6, reads DAMVIQNPRYQVTQFGKPVTLSCSQTLNHNVMYWYQQKSSQAPKLLFHYYDKDFNNEADTPDNFQSRRPNTSFCFLDIRSPGLGDTAMYLCATSRWGTGPGANVLTFGAGSRLTVL.

V usage is TRBV25-1 and J usage is TRBJ1-1, with 7 bases fitting TRBD1. Unmatched junction bases numbered 3, after V lost 5 bases and J lost 0 bases. This CDR3 comprises 14 residues. Germline V gene data show CDR1 as MGHDK and CDR2 as SYGVNS. CDR3 sequence reads: CASSTGVMNTEAFF. CDR3 coding DNA: TGTGCCAGCAGTACAGGGGTCATGAACACTGAAGCTTTCTTT. The entire variable domain, with the rest obtained from reference TRBV25-1 and TRBJ1-1, is as follows: EADIYQTPRYLVIGTGKKITLECSQTMGHDKMYWYQQDPGMELHLIHYSYGVNSTEKGDLSSESTVSRIRTEHFPLTLESARPSHTSQYLCASSTGVMNTEAFFGQGTRLTVV.

The DNA of the CDR3 is TGTGCCACCAGCCGTGGGGGGCAGTTCTTC. Its protein product is CATSRGGQFF. The rearrangement links TRBV24-1 to TRBJ2-1; D may correspond to TRBD1 or TRBD2 (5 bases each). V was shortened by 7 bases and J by 12 bases, with 9 bases between the two germline ends. Germline CDR1 is KGHDR and CDR2 is SFDVKD. This CDR3 spans 10 amino acids.

This clonotype was counted ten times or more. The CDR3 reads CASSLATGFYGYTF. CDR3 in DNA: TGTGCCAGCAGCTTAGCGACAGGATTCTATGGCTACACCTTC. The V call is TRBV11-1, the J call TRBJ1-2; perhaps TRBD1 as D (6 bases). This CDR3 is built from 14 residues. Looked up from germline, CDR1 is SGHAT and CDR2 is FQDESV (reference sequence). The V gene lost 0 bases and the J gene lost 4 bases, with 9 bases spanning the gap.

The J gene is TRBJ2-7, the V gene TRBV7-9; possible D gene TRBD2, 6 bases. V was shortened by 2 bases and J by 7 bases, with 15 bases between the two germline ends. Germline values: CDR1 SEHNR, CDR2 FQNEAQ (reference sequence). This CDR3 region has 14 residues. DNA of the CDR3: TGTGCCAGCAGCTTATCCCGTTCCCGGGGGGAGCAGTACTTC. It specifies CASSLSRSRGEQYF.

The chain uses TRBV25-1 and TRBJ2-5; a possible D gene is TRBD2 (7 bases). CDR3 length equals 14 residues. The V and J ends lost 6 bases and 4 bases respectively, with 15 bases between them. CDR1 is MGHDK and CDR2 is SYGVNS in the germline V gene. CDR3 protein: CASSGGGTGETQYF. The DNA for the CDR3 is TGTGCCAGCAGCGGCGGGGGCACCGGAGAGACCCAGTACTTC.